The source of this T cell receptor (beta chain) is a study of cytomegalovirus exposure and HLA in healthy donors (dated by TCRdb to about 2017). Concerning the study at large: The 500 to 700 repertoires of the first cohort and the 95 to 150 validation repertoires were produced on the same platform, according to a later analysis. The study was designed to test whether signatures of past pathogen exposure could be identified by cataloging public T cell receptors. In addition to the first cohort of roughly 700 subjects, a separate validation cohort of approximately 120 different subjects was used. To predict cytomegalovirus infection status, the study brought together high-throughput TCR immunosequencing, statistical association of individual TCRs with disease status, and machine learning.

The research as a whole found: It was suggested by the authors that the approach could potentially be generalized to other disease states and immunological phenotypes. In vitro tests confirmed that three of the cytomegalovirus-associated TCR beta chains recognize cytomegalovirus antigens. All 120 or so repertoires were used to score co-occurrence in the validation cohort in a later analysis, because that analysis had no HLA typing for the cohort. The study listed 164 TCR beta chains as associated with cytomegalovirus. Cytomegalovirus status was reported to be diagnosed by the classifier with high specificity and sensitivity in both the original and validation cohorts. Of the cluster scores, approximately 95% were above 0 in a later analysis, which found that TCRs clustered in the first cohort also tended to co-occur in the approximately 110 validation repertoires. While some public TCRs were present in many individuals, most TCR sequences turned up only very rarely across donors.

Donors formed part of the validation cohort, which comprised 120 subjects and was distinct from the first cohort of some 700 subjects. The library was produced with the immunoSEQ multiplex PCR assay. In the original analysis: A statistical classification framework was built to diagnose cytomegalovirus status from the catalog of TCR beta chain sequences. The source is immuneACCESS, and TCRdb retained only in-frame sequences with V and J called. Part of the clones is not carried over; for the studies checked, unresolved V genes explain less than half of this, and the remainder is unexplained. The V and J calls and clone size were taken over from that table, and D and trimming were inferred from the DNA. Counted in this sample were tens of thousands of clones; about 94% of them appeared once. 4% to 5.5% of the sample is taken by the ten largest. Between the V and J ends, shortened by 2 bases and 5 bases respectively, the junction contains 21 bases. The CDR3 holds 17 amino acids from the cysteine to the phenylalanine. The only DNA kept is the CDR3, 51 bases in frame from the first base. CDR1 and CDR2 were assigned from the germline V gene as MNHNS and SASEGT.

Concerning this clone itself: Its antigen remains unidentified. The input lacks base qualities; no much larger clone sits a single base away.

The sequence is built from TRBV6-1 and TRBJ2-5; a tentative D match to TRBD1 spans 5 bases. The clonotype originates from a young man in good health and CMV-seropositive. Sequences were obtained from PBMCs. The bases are TGTGCCAGCAGTGAATTCGCAGATCAGGGTATCAGCGAGACCCAGTACTTC. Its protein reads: CASSEFADQGISETQYF.